These 31 T cell receptor beta chains were all obtained from the same sample, sequenced in a study of beta chain features in type 1 diabetes. Reverse transcribing all isolated RNA meant expressed TCRB transcripts were sequenced. Sequencing was performed with immunoSEQ multiplex PCR; in TCRdb, only in-frame clones are kept and a portion is missing. Among 160,000 or so clones listed, 11% were seen once. Source material: central memory CD4+ T cells from blood. All receptors come from a man younger than 35 in good health.

The chain joins TRBV18 to TRBJ1-5, with 7 bases lining up with TRBD1. With V trimmed by 3 bases and J by 5 bases, 13 bases remained unmatched. The germline gives CDR1 KGHSH, CDR2 LQKENI. CDR3 length equals 17 residues. CDR3 nucleotides: TGTGCCAGCTCACCCCAGCGAAAAGGGGGCGCTTATCAGCCCCAGCATTTT. Protein sequence: CASSPQRKGGAYQPQHF.

This clone was observed a few times. The chain is built from TRBV7-3 and TRBJ1-1; 8 nucleotides align to TRBD1. Germline V gives CDR1 SGHTA, CDR2 FQGTGA. This CDR3 contains 13 residues. With V trimmed by 1 base and J by 10 bases, 5 bases remained unmatched. The CDR3, as DNA: TGTGCCAGCAGCTTAAATGACAGGGGAGTAGCTTTCTTT. It translates to CASSLNDRGVAFF.

This chain connects TRBV28 to TRBJ2-7; D might be TRBD1 (7 bases). Germline V gives CDR1 MDHEN, CDR2 SYDVKM. V shed 2 bases and J shed 8 bases, with 19 bases lying between them. CDR3 length: 15 residues. CDR3 DNA: TGTGCCAGCAGTTTACTCGGACAGGAGGGTGTAAAGCAGTACTTC. Protein product: CASSLLGQEGVKQYF.

The V gene is TRBV7-2, the J gene TRBJ2-2, with TRBD1 as a possible D gene (5 bases). The CDR3 contains 16 residues. Trimming stripped 1 base from V and 4 bases from J, with 13 bases between. Germline CDR1 and CDR2: SGHTA and FQGNSA. The CDR3 nucleotides are TGTGCCAGCAGCTTAGGTTCAGGGTGGGTCACCGGGGAGCTGTTTTTT. Translation: CASSLGSGWVTGELFF.

The gene calls are TRBV7-2 and TRBJ1-5; D gene uncertain. Trimming shortened V by 0 bases and J by 3 bases, and 3 bases separated the two germline ends. The CDR3 covers 13 residues. Germline V gives CDR1 SGHTA, CDR2 FQGNSA. Here the CDR3 reads CASSLAVNQPQHF. The CDR3 bases are TGTGCCAGCAGCTTAGCTGTCAATCAGCCCCAGCATTTT.

The table lists this clone with a few counts. CDR3 in amino acids: CASSQDYTGRSYGYTF. Written as DNA, the CDR3 is TGCGCCAGCAGCCAAGATTACACAGGACGATCCTATGGCTACACCTTC. The chain couples TRBV4-1 to TRBJ1-2; perhaps TRBD1 as D (5 bases). Germline V gene lookup returns CDR1 MGHRA and CDR2 YSYEKL. The ends were cut back, 0 bases at V and 4 bases at J, with 15 bases in the middle. CDR3 size: 16 residues.

The chain recombines TRBV7-2 with TRBJ2-5, with D uncertain. Trimming removed 2 bases from V and 5 bases from J, with 9 bases in between. CDR3 size: 13 residues. Germline V lookup: CDR1 SGHTA, CDR2 FQGNSA. CDR3 DNA: TGTGCCAGCAGCTTAAAGACTTGGGAGACCCAGTACTTC. Protein: CASSLKTWETQYF.

This clone was observed a handful of times. The chain has TRBV28 and TRBJ2-1, with TRBD2 matching 8 bases. The CDR3 has 12 residues. Germline V gives CDR1 MDHEN, CDR2 SYDVKM. J gave up 6 bases and V 7 bases, and 2 bases lay outside the gene matches. CDR3 bases: TGTGCCAGCAACGGGAGGGCCAATGAGCAGTTCTTC. Protein sequence: CASNGRANEQFF. Full variable domain (outside the CDR3, taken from reference TRBV28 and TRBJ2-1): DVKVTQSSRYLVKRTGEKVFLECVQDMDHENMFWYRQDPGLGLRLIYFSYDVKMKEKGDIPEGYSVSREKKERFSLILESASTNQTSMYLCASNGRANEQFFGPGTRLTVL.

This clone was detected a few times. The V and J genes are TRBV25-1 and TRBJ2-4; D might be TRBD1 (6 bases). This CDR3 is built from 16 residues. CDR1 is MGHDK, CDR2 SYGVNS, per germline. V was pared by 1 base and J by 8 bases, with 18 bases between. CDR3 in DNA: TGTGCCAGCAGTGAATTGGGTAATAGGGGGTCGGACATTCAGTACTTC. Protein product: CASSELGNRGSDIQYF.

There are many counts of this clone. The chain carries TRBV9 and TRBJ2-1, with 9 bases that match TRBD2. CDR3 length: 15 residues. J was trimmed by 6 bases and V by 0 bases; bases with no gene match: 4. Germline CDR1 and CDR2: SGDLS and YYNGEE. For the CDR3, the DNA is TGTGCCAGCAGCGTAGTTGGCGGGAGGGCCAATGAGCAGTTCTTC. The encoded protein is CASSVVGGRANEQFF.

This clone occurred many times. This sequence joins TRBV28 and TRBJ1-2; 9 bases are shared with TRBD1. V was clipped by 5 bases and J by 7 bases; unmatched bases: 8. Looked up from germline, CDR1 is MDHEN and CDR2 is SYDVKM. The CDR3 consists of 14 residues. CDR3 DNA sequence: TGTGCCAGCAGTCCCCGGGACAGGGTGGCTGGCTACACCTTC. Its translation: CASSPRDRVAGYTF.

This clone was seen a handful of times. The chain links TRBV28 to TRBJ2-1, with 8 bases aligning to TRBD2. Trimming cost V 3 bases and J 5 bases; bases outside gene matches: 9. CDR1 MDHEN and CDR2 SYDVKM come from the germline V gene. The CDR3 is 16 amino acids. CDR3 in DNA: TGTGCCAGCAGTTTGAGCGGGAGTATTCTCCACAATGAGCAGTTCTTC. Translated: CASSLSGSILHNEQFF.

The rearrangement joins TRBV10-3 to TRBJ2-2, with a weak D call TRBD2 (5 bases). Germline V CDR1 and CDR2: ENHRY, SYGVKD. Trimming took off 4 bases at V and 4 bases at J, with 10 bases between the two ends. This CDR3 comprises 14 residues. In DNA form, the CDR3 reads TGTGCCATCAGTGGGCGGGCCCCCACCGGGGAGCTGTTTTTT. Protein: CAISGRAPTGELFF.

This chain joins TRBV6-1 and TRBJ2-7; the match to TRBD1 covers 7 bases. Trimming cost V 5 bases and J 5 bases; bases outside gene matches: 9. CDR3 length: 14 amino acids. Germline CDR1 MNHNS, CDR2 SASEGT. The CDR3 reads CASSPGQPGHEQYF. The DNA for the CDR3 is TGTGCCAGCAGTCCGGGACAGCCTGGGCACGAGCAGTACTTC.

This clone was seen once. V usage is TRBV5-6 and J usage is TRBJ1-1; TRBD1 might be the D (5 bases). This CDR3 is built from 14 residues. The germline V and J ends were trimmed by 1 base and 4 bases, with 11 bases remaining between them. CDR1 and CDR2 (germline): SGHDT, YYEEEE. CDR3 coding DNA: TGTGCCAGCAGCTTGTTCCAGGGAAGCACTGAAGCTTTCTTT. Its translation: CASSLFQGSTEAFF.

The chain employs TRBV7-9 and TRBJ1-6; no firm D call. The CDR3 sequence is 13 residues long. The germline CDR1 and CDR2 sequences are SEHNR and FQNEAQ (reference sequence). V dropped 1 base and J dropped 13 bases, with 11 bases sitting between them. CDR3 coding DNA: TGTGCCAGCAGCTTAGGGGCGGAGGTGCCCCTCCACTTT. It encodes CASSLGAEVPLHF.

In this sample, this clone turned up once. A single base is all that separates this from a far larger clone, so a read error is likely. Other DNA sequences in this specimen translate into the identical CDR3. V gene TRBV7-9 combines with J gene TRBJ2-6; D is ambiguous. The V gene's germline CDR1 is SEHNR and CDR2 FQNEAQ (reference sequence). The CDR3 length is 18 residues. V gave up 7 bases and J gave up 4 bases, with 23 bases separating them. In DNA form, the CDR3 reads TGTGCCAGCAATCCCCGGGCCTTGGATTATCGGGGGGCCAACGTCCTGACTTTC. Protein product: CASNPRALDYRGANVLTF.

There are a few counts of this clone. This chain connects TRBV9 to TRBJ1-4; 8 bases align to TRBD1. With V trimmed by 0 bases and J by 8 bases, 6 bases remained unmatched. The germline V gene has CDR1 SGDLS and CDR2 YYNGEE. The CDR3 runs to 15 residues. Written as DNA, the CDR3 is TGTGCCAGCAGCGTAGGTCAGGGGGCAGGAGAAAAACTGTTTTTT. The encoded protein is CASSVGQGAGEKLFF.

The chain combines TRBV7-9 with TRBJ1-5, with a weak D call TRBD1 (5 bases). Germline CDR1 and CDR2: SEHNR and FQNEAQ (reference sequence). V was cut by 4 bases and J by 7 bases, with 11 bases left in between. This CDR3 has 13 residues. DNA of the CDR3: TGTGCCAGCAGCTCAAGTGACAGACAGCCCCAGCATTTT. Protein: CASSSSDRQPQHF.

This CDR3 is CASSSGLLQFF. DNA of the CDR3: TGTGCCAGCAGCTCGGGACTGCTGCAGTTCTTC. This chain connects TRBV7-2 to TRBJ2-1, with a weak D call TRBD2 (6 bases). Germline-derived CDR1 and CDR2 are SGHTA and FQGNSA. Trimming took off 4 bases at V and 12 bases at J, with 10 bases between the two ends. The CDR3 runs to 11 residues.

This clone has only a few counts. The rearrangement links TRBV9 to TRBJ2-6; no definite D call. Germline V gene sequence: CDR1 SGDLS, CDR2 YYNGEE. The CDR3 runs 15 residues. The V end was cut by 0 bases, the J end by 4 bases, with 8 bases between. The CDR3 DNA reads TGTGCCAGCAGCGTAGAACGGCTGGGGGCCAACGTCCTGACTTTC. It specifies CASSVERLGANVLTF.

V gene TRBV7-2 combines with J gene TRBJ2-4; 8 bases align to TRBD1. The V gene end was trimmed by 4 bases and the J gene end by 7 bases; junction bases not matched to a gene: 9. From germline, CDR1 is SGHTA and CDR2 FQGNSA. This CDR3 has 15 amino acids. The CDR3 DNA reads TGTGCCAGCAGCTCGGACAGGGACAATAGGAACATTCAGTACTTC. Protein product: CASSSDRDNRNIQYF.

This clone has only a few counts. The chain recombines TRBV18 with TRBJ1-1; 10 bases fit TRBD1. Per germline, CDR1 KGHSH and CDR2 LQKENI. The J segment lost 5 bases and the V segment lost 3 bases, leaving 0 bases of the junction unmatched. There are 13 residues in the CDR3. CDR3 in DNA: TGTGCCAGCTCACCGGACAGGGGGACTGAAGCTTTCTTT. Encoded protein: CASSPDRGTEAFF.

This clone was counted a few times. The chain links TRBV12-5 to TRBJ2-5; D call uncertain. Germline V gene data show CDR1 as LGHNT and CDR2 as FRNRAP. V lost 5 bases and J 4 bases, leaving 8 bases between the germline ends. The CDR3 runs to 12 residues. The chain's CDR3 is CASGPRRETQYF. CDR3 sequence (DNA): TGTGCTAGTGGTCCGCGTAGAGAGACCCAGTACTTC.

The chain joins TRBV28 to TRBJ1-2; the match to TRBD1 covers 7 bases. Per the germline V gene, CDR1 is MDHEN and CDR2 is SYDVKM. This CDR3 comprises 14 residues. Losses at the gene ends were 6 bases for V and 3 bases for J; bases not matched to a gene: 7. CDR3 sequence reads: CASRSGTEDYGYTF. Written as DNA, the CDR3 is TGTGCCAGCAGGTCCGGGACAGAGGACTATGGCTACACCTTC.

This clone has more than one count but fewer than ten. The chain uses TRBV7-2 and TRBJ1-2, with D hard to call. The V and J ends lost 6 bases and 3 bases respectively, with 14 bases between them. The CDR3 length is 14 residues. The germline gives CDR1 SGHTA, CDR2 FQGNSA. Here the CDR3 reads CASRRLQSYYGYTF. CDR3 bases: TGTGCCAGCAGACGTTTACAGTCATACTATGGCTACACCTTC.

The J gene is TRBJ2-5, the V gene TRBV15; D may correspond to TRBD1 or TRBD2 (5 bases each). Germline V gene data show CDR1 as LNHNV and CDR2 as YYDKDF (reference sequence). CDR3 size: 13 residues. Trimming took off 4 bases at V and 5 bases at J, with 11 bases between the two ends. CDR3: CATSTGTTETQYF. The CDR3 DNA follows: TGTGCCACCAGCACAGGGACCACGGAGACCCAGTACTTC. The full variable domain, completed using reference TRBV15 and TRBJ2-5, is DAMVIQNPRYQVTQFGKPVTLSCSQTLNHNVMYWYQQKSSQAPKLLFHYYDKDFNNEADTPDNFQSRRPNTSFCFLDIRSPGLGDTAMYLCATSTGTTETQYFGPGTRLLVL.

V and J are TRBV7-9 and TRBJ1-2, with 8 bases identical to TRBD1. From germline, CDR1 is SEHNR and CDR2 FQNEAQ (reference sequence). CDR3 size: 15 residues. V lost 5 bases, J lost 3 bases, and 8 bases stayed unmatched. CDR3 loop: CASSPPGQGHYGYTF. In nucleotides, the CDR3 is TGTGCCAGCAGCCCTCCCGGACAGGGCCACTATGGCTACACCTTC. The full variable domain, rest sourced from reference TRBV7-9 and TRBJ1-2, is DTGVSQNPRHKITKRGQNVTFRCDPISEHNRLYWYRQTLGQGPEFLTYFQNEAQLEKSRLLSDRFSAERPKGSFSTLEIQRTEQGDSAMYLCASSPPGQGHYGYTFGSGTRLTVV.

This clone occurred a few times. This chain connects TRBV6-1 to TRBJ2-1; TRBD2 matches 7 bases. CDR1 is MNHNS, CDR2 SASEGT, per germline. CDR3 size: 13 residues. V gave up 11 bases and J gave up 9 bases; unmatched junction bases: 13. CDR3 amino acids: CAVASGPKGEQFF. CDR3 DNA sequence: TGTGCCGTCGCTAGCGGCCCAAAGGGTGAGCAGTTCTTC.

This clone was recorded a few times. The rearrangement links TRBV6-6 to TRBJ1-1; D perhaps matches TRBD1 (5 bases). CDR3 size: 10 residues. V was shortened by 4 bases and J by 10 bases, with 7 bases between the two germline ends. Germline values: CDR1 MNHNY, CDR2 SVGAGI (reference sequence). This CDR3 reads CASSSGGAFF. CDR3 sequence (DNA): TGTGCCAGCAGTTCCGGGGGAGCTTTCTTT.

The table lists this clone with a few counts. The J gene is TRBJ2-7, the V gene TRBV7-2, with D possibly matching TRBD1 (5 bases). Trimming removed 1 base at V and 3 bases at J, with 13 bases between. Germline V gene data show CDR1 as SGHTA and CDR2 as FQGNSA. The CDR3 length is 15 residues. CDR3 protein: CASSLEGRLHYEQYF. CDR3 bases: TGTGCCAGCAGCTTAGAGGGGCGCCTCCACTACGAGCAGTACTTC.